This T cell receptor (beta chain) was obtained from a study of T cells in Graves' hyperthyroidism and ophthalmopathy. This clonotype was detected many times. From RNA transcripts, TCR beta CDR3 regions were amplified. A first-round RT-PCR of the TCR CDR3 used the HTBI primer set. MiXCR, applied by TCRdb to the multiplex PCR reads, yields one record per CDR3 protein. This sample yields over 400,000 distinct CDR3 sequences, of which approximately 14% are seen a single time; 13% belongs to the top ten. V lost 5 bases and J lost 6; bases outside the gene matches: 9. Germline V gene data show CDR1 as SEHNR and CDR2 as FQNEAQ (reference sequence). The CDR3 contains 14 residues.

This clonotype originated in a man younger than 35 with Graves' ophthalmopathy. The specimen was blood. The J gene is TRBJ1-2, the V gene TRBV7-9; 7 bases are shared with TRBD1. CDR3 protein: CASSTRQGADGYTF. As DNA, the CDR3 is TGTGCCAGCAGCACGCGACAGGGCGCAGATGGCTACACCTTC.